This TCR beta chain comes out of a study of T cell repertoires in ileal Crohn's disease. Germline loops: CDR1 LNHDA, CDR2 SQIVND (reference sequence). CDR3 size: 13 residues. Trimming cost V 4 bases and J 3 bases; bases outside gene matches: 0. Repertoires were generated with immunoSEQ multiplex PCR, while TCRdb's copy carries only in-frame clones and drops some. The repertoire has 5,500 to 8,500 clones, around three quarters of them found once; the top ten carry 18%. V is TRBV19 and J is TRBJ1-1; 9 bases map to TRBD1. This TCR derives from an adult with Crohn's disease. The sample comprised ileal tissue. CDR3 nucleotides: TGTGCCAGTAGTAGGGACAGGGACACTGAAGCTTTCTTT. This gives the protein CASSRDRDTEAFF.